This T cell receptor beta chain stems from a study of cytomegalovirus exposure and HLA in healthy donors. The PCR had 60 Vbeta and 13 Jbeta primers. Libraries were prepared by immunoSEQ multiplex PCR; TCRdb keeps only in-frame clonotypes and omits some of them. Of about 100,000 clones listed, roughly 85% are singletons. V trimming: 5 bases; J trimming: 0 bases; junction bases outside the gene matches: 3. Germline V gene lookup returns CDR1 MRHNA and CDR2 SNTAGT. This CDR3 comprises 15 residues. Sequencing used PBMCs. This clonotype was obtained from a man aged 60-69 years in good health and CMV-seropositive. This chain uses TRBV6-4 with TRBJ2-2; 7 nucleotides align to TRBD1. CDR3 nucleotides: TGTGCCAGCAGTCCAGGGACAGCGAACACCGGGGAGCTGTTTTTT. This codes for CASSPGTANTGELFF.